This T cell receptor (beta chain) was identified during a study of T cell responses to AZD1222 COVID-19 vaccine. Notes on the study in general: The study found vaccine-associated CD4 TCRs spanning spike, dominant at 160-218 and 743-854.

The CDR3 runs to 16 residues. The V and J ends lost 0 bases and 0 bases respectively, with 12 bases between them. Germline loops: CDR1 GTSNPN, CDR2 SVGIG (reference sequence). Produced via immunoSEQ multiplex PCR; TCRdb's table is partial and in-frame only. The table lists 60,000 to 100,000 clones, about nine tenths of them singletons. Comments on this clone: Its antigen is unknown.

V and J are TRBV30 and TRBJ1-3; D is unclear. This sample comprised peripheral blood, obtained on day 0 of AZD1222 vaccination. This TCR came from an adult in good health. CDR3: CAWSVAPRSSGNTIYF. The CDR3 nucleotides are TGTGCCTGGAGTGTAGCCCCTCGTTCCTCTGGAAACACCATATATTTT.